The sequence of this TCR beta chain was determined in a study of blood T cell repertoires in COVID-19. Across the study: From T cells, B-cell-depleted T cells, or PBMCs came the material, which was cDNA or gDNA.

Germline V lookup: CDR1 MNHEY, CDR2 SVGAGI. This CDR3 is 15 amino acids long. J gave up 8 bases and V 2 bases, and 8 bases lay outside the gene matches. Study processing details: Reference gene primer amplification in the assay estimated nucleated cell counts. Data came from immunoSEQ multiplex PCR; TCRdb stores just in-frame clones and leaves some out. V and J calls and clone size are those listed in that table; D and trimming were worked out from the DNA. The repertoire holds under 550,000 clones, with around 90% as singletons. The specimen sequenced was peripheral blood. The receptor was derived from a young man with COVID-19, enrolled during active disease. The V gene is TRBV6-5, the J gene TRBJ1-4; 7 positions match TRBD1. CDR3 in DNA: TGTGCCAGCAGTTACATCAACAGGGGTGGGGAAAAACTGTTTTTT. This translates into CASSYINRGGEKLFF.